A selection of T cell receptor beta chains follows, all from one sample in a study of T cells in Graves' hyperthyroidism and ophthalmopathy. From the multiplex PCR reads, TCRdb called clonotypes with MiXCR, one entry per CDR3 protein. The table lists about 380,000 distinct CDR3 sequences, around 18% of them singletons. The sequenced sample was blood. These receptors were obtained from a man aged 18-30 years with Graves' ophthalmopathy. Each CDR3 is given with its conserved first and last residue. The order of the fields is J gene, D gene, clone size, V gene, CDR3 DNA, CDR3 protein. D genes are given only for firm matches. Clone size is given for some rows only: seen once, a few or many times, or a class if the clone is expanded.

j_gene: TRBJ2-5; d_gene: -; abundance: many; v_gene: TRBV18; CDR3nt: TGTGCCAGCTCACCTCTACCCCAAGAGACCCAGTACTTC; CDR3aa: CASSPLPQETQYF
j_gene: TRBJ2-3; d_gene: TRBD1; abundance: many; v_gene: TRBV7-9; CDR3nt: TGTGCCAGCAGCTCAAAACCGGACAGGGGGCTGGATACGCAGTATTTT; CDR3aa: CASSSKPDRGLDTQYF
j_gene: TRBJ2-3; d_gene: -; abundance: few; v_gene: TRBV6-5; CDR3nt: TGTGCCAGCAGTTCCTCGGGGGACTCCTTAGCGACGCAGTATTTT; CDR3aa: CASSSSGDSLATQYF
j_gene: TRBJ2-7; d_gene: -; abundance: many; v_gene: TRBV12-3/TRBV12-4; CDR3nt: TGTGCCAGCAGTCCCTGGGGGACCCAAGGGTACGAGCAGTACTTC; CDR3aa: CASSPWGTQGYEQYF
j_gene: TRBJ2-5; d_gene: -; abundance: -; v_gene: TRBV7-6; CDR3nt: TGTGCCACCAGTCAATCTGGGGGCGCGGAGACCCAGTACTTC; CDR3aa: CATSQSGGAETQYF
j_gene: TRBJ1-1; d_gene: TRBD1; abundance: -; v_gene: TRBV20-1; CDR3nt: TGCAGTGCTCCCACTTGGACAGGGGTGAACACTGGAGCTTTCTTT; CDR3aa: CSAPTWTGVNTGAFF
j_gene: TRBJ2-5; d_gene: -; abundance: -; v_gene: TRBV15; CDR3nt: TGTGCCACCAGCACCCCAGTCGCTCCAGAGACCCAGTACTTC; CDR3aa: CATSTPVAPETQYF
j_gene: TRBJ2-6; d_gene: -; abundance: -; v_gene: TRBV10-3; CDR3nt: TGTGCCATCAGCCAGGGTACTGGGGCCAACGTCCTGACTTTC; CDR3aa: CAISQGTGANVLTF
j_gene: TRBJ2-5; d_gene: TRBD1; abundance: many; v_gene: TRBV12-3/TRBV12-4; CDR3nt: TGTGCCAGCAGGGCGGGACAGGCCCAAGAGACCCAGTACTTC; CDR3aa: CASRAGQAQETQYF
j_gene: TRBJ1-5; d_gene: -; abundance: few; v_gene: TRBV19; CDR3nt: TGTGCCAGTTTGGACAGAAGCAATCAGCCCCAGCATTTT; CDR3aa: CASLDRSNQPQHF
j_gene: TRBJ2-3; d_gene: -; abundance: many; v_gene: TRBV11-2; CDR3nt: TGTGCCAGCAGCTTAGGGAGGGTTGCAGGGAGAGATACGCAGTATTTT; CDR3aa: CASSLGRVAGRDTQYF
j_gene: TRBJ1-5; d_gene: -; abundance: many; v_gene: TRBV7-2; CDR3nt: TGTGCCAGCAGCCGGGGATATAGCAATCAGCCCCAGCATTTT; CDR3aa: CASSRGYSNQPQHF
j_gene: TRBJ2-1; d_gene: -; abundance: -; v_gene: TRBV6-2/TRBV6-3; CDR3nt: TGTGCCAGCAGTTTCCAGAGTCTCTACAATGAGCAGTTCTTC; CDR3aa: CASSFQSLYNEQFF
j_gene: TRBJ2-5; d_gene: -; abundance: few; v_gene: TRBV20-1; CDR3nt: TGCAGTGCTGAGGGCGGGCGGGGGCCCCAAGAGACCCAGTACTTC; CDR3aa: CSAEGGRGPQETQYF
j_gene: TRBJ2-2; d_gene: -; abundance: -; v_gene: TRBV29-1; CDR3nt: TGCAGCGTCGAACAGGGGAACACCGGGGAGCTGTTTTTT; CDR3aa: CSVEQGNTGELFF
j_gene: TRBJ1-2; d_gene: -; abundance: many; v_gene: TRBV7-2; CDR3nt: TGTGCCAGCAGGCCACCCACAGGTAGCTATGGCTACACCTTC; CDR3aa: CASRPPTGSYGYTF
j_gene: TRBJ2-2; d_gene: -; abundance: -; v_gene: TRBV3-1; CDR3nt: TGTGCCAGCAGCCAATTGGGGCACGGCTCGCTCTGGCTGTTTTTT; CDR3aa: CASSQLGHGSLWLFF
j_gene: TRBJ1-2; d_gene: -; abundance: few; v_gene: TRBV29-1; CDR3nt: TGCACACTCCACGGGCGGACCTATGGCTACACCTTC; CDR3aa: CTLHGRTYGYTF
j_gene: TRBJ1-1; d_gene: TRBD1; abundance: many; v_gene: TRBV15; CDR3nt: TGTGCCACCAGCACAGGACAGGGCTACGGGGGCACTGAAGCTTTCTTT; CDR3aa: CATSTGQGYGGTEAFF
j_gene: TRBJ1-2; d_gene: -; abundance: few; v_gene: TRBV19; CDR3nt: TGTGCCAGTACCACTCGACCTGGGACGGACCTCTGGGGCTACACCTTC; CDR3aa: CASTTRPGTDLWGYTF
j_gene: TRBJ2-1; d_gene: TRBD2; abundance: -; v_gene: TRBV11-3; CDR3nt: TGTGCCAGCAGCTTAGGAGGCGGGGGGGCCCCATCCTACAATGAGCAGTTCTTC; CDR3aa: CASSLGGGGAPSYNEQFF
j_gene: TRBJ2-2; d_gene: -; abundance: -; v_gene: TRBV24-1; CDR3nt: TGTGCCACCAGTGATTATACCGGGGAGCTGTTTTTT; CDR3aa: CATSDYTGELFF
j_gene: TRBJ1-6; d_gene: -; abundance: -; v_gene: TRBV15; CDR3nt: TGTGCCACCAGCAATCTACAGGGCCATAATTCACCCCTCCACTTT; CDR3aa: CATSNLQGHNSPLHF
j_gene: TRBJ2-3; d_gene: -; abundance: few; v_gene: TRBV20-1; CDR3nt: TGCAGTGCTAGAGATCGACAGGGCACAGATACGCAGTATTTT; CDR3aa: CSARDRQGTDTQYF
j_gene: TRBJ1-2; d_gene: -; abundance: many; v_gene: TRBV7-9; CDR3nt: TGTGCCAGCAACCCTACAGGGCTCTATGGCTACACCTTC; CDR3aa: CASNPTGLYGYTF
j_gene: TRBJ1-1; d_gene: TRBD1; abundance: -; v_gene: TRBV29-1; CDR3nt: TGCAGCGTTGGACAGGGGGGGACTGAAGCTTTCTTT; CDR3aa: CSVGQGGTEAFF
j_gene: TRBJ2-1; d_gene: TRBD2; abundance: many; v_gene: TRBV24-1; CDR3nt: TGTGCCACCAGTGATTCCGGGACTAGCGGCTACAATGAGCAGTTCTTC; CDR3aa: CATSDSGTSGYNEQFF
j_gene: TRBJ2-7; d_gene: TRBD2; abundance: -; v_gene: TRBV11-2; CDR3nt: TGTGCCAGCAGCTTAAGCAACGGCGGGGGGGACTACGAGCAGTACTTC; CDR3aa: CASSLSNGGGDYEQYF
j_gene: TRBJ1-2; d_gene: TRBD1; abundance: many; v_gene: TRBV13; CDR3nt: TGTGCCAGCAGCTTGGGGACAGGGCGAGGCTACACCTTC; CDR3aa: CASSLGTGRGYTF
j_gene: TRBJ1-1; d_gene: -; abundance: many; v_gene: TRBV28; CDR3nt: TGTGCCAGCAGTTCCCCCGGGAAGGGGACTGAAGCTTTCTTT; CDR3aa: CASSSPGKGTEAFF
j_gene: TRBJ1-1; d_gene: TRBD1; abundance: -; v_gene: TRBV4-1; CDR3nt: TGCGCCAGCGGAACAGGGGTTCACACTGAAGCTTTCTTT; CDR3aa: CASGTGVHTEAFF
j_gene: TRBJ2-2; d_gene: TRBD2; abundance: -; v_gene: TRBV7-3; CDR3nt: TGTGCCAGCAGCGAAACCGGGACTAGCGGGGTTGGGGAGCTGTTTTTT; CDR3aa: CASSETGTSGVGELFF
j_gene: TRBJ1-6; d_gene: -; abundance: many; v_gene: TRBV3-1; CDR3nt: TGTGCCAGCCAGCTGGGTTCCTATAATTCACCCCTCCACTTT; CDR3aa: CASQLGSYNSPLHF
j_gene: TRBJ2-1; d_gene: -; abundance: -; v_gene: TRBV12-5; CDR3nt: TGTGCTAGTGGTTTGGGGGGCCTCTCCTACAATGAGCAGTTCTTC; CDR3aa: CASGLGGLSYNEQFF
j_gene: TRBJ2-3; d_gene: TRBD2; abundance: -; v_gene: TRBV3-1; CDR3nt: TGTGCCAGCAGCCAGCTAGCGGGACTCTCAGATACGCAGTATTTT; CDR3aa: CASSQLAGLSDTQYF
j_gene: TRBJ2-2; d_gene: TRBD1; abundance: -; v_gene: TRBV7-9; CDR3nt: TGTGCCAGCAGCCGACAGGGGGCCGGGGAGCTGTTTTTT; CDR3aa: CASSRQGAGELFF
j_gene: TRBJ1-2; d_gene: TRBD1; abundance: many; v_gene: TRBV7-9; CDR3nt: TGTGCCAGCAGCTTATCTGGGACAGTGGGTTACGGCTACACCTTC; CDR3aa: CASSLSGTVGYGYTF
j_gene: TRBJ1-2; d_gene: TRBD1; abundance: few; v_gene: TRBV4-1; CDR3nt: TGCGCCAGCACCCCTAGTGGACAGGGGGTCTATGGCTACACCTTC; CDR3aa: CASTPSGQGVYGYTF
j_gene: TRBJ2-1; d_gene: TRBD2; abundance: -; v_gene: TRBV2; CDR3nt: TGTGCCAGCAGCAAGTCCTCTAGCGGGGGGCGGGGTGAGCAGTTCTTC; CDR3aa: CASSKSSSGGRGEQFF
j_gene: TRBJ2-3; d_gene: -; abundance: -; v_gene: TRBV29-1; CDR3nt: TGCAGCGTTAGTAGCACAGATACGCAGTATTTT; CDR3aa: CSVSSTDTQYF
j_gene: TRBJ2-7; d_gene: TRBD1; abundance: many; v_gene: TRBV7-9; CDR3nt: TGTGCCAGCAGCTCGCCGGGACAGCCCTACGAGCAGTACTTC; CDR3aa: CASSSPGQPYEQYF
j_gene: TRBJ1-1; d_gene: TRBD1; abundance: many; v_gene: TRBV11-2; CDR3nt: TGTGCCAGCAGCTTCCGGACAGGAGACACTGAAGCTTTCTTT; CDR3aa: CASSFRTGDTEAFF
j_gene: TRBJ1-6; d_gene: -; abundance: few; v_gene: TRBV14; CDR3nt: TGTGCCAGCAGCCAGAGGGAGGGATCACCCCTCCACTTT; CDR3aa: CASSQREGSPLHF
j_gene: TRBJ1-1; d_gene: TRBD1; abundance: -; v_gene: TRBV6-9; CDR3nt: TGTGCCAGCAGTTACCGGACAGGGGGCGGGAACACTGAAGCTTTCTTT; CDR3aa: CASSYRTGGGNTEAFF
j_gene: TRBJ1-1; d_gene: -; abundance: many; v_gene: TRBV15; CDR3nt: TGTGCCACCAGCAAACCCGGCGCTGAAGCTTTCTTT; CDR3aa: CATSKPGAEAFF
j_gene: TRBJ2-5; d_gene: TRBD1; abundance: -; v_gene: TRBV14; CDR3nt: TGTGCCAGCAGCCAAAAGGCGCTAGGGACAGACATCCAAGAGACCCAGTACTTC; CDR3aa: CASSQKALGTDIQETQYF
j_gene: TRBJ2-3; d_gene: -; abundance: many; v_gene: TRBV11-3; CDR3nt: TGTGCCAGCAGCTTATCGGGACTCGGGGCTAGCACAGATACGCAGTATTTT; CDR3aa: CASSLSGLGASTDTQYF
j_gene: TRBJ2-1; d_gene: TRBD2; abundance: many; v_gene: TRBV3-1; CDR3nt: TGTGCCAGCAGCCAAGCTAGCGGGGGGCGAGGGAATGAGCAGTTCTTC; CDR3aa: CASSQASGGRGNEQFF
j_gene: TRBJ2-5; d_gene: -; abundance: many; v_gene: TRBV28; CDR3nt: TGTGCCAGCACCCACGGCGGGACGGGGGGCGAGACCCAGTACTTC; CDR3aa: CASTHGGTGGETQYF
j_gene: TRBJ2-1; d_gene: TRBD2; abundance: -; v_gene: TRBV7-2; CDR3nt: TGTGCCAGCAGCTTCAGACTAGCGGCTGCCTACAATGAGCAGTTCTTC; CDR3aa: CASSFRLAAAYNEQFF
j_gene: TRBJ1-2; d_gene: TRBD1; abundance: many; v_gene: TRBV2; CDR3nt: TGTGCCAGCAGAGGACAGGGTAACGATGGCTACACCTTC; CDR3aa: CASRGQGNDGYTF
j_gene: TRBJ1-1; d_gene: -; abundance: many; v_gene: TRBV6-1; CDR3nt: TGTGCCAGCTGCAGGAGCCGCACTGAAGCTTTCTTT; CDR3aa: CASCRSRTEAFF
j_gene: TRBJ1-6; d_gene: -; abundance: many; v_gene: TRBV27; CDR3nt: TGTGCCAGCAGTTTAGGGTGGGACCCCCGGGACCCCCCGACTTCACCCCTCCACTTT; CDR3aa: CASSLGWDPRDPPTSPLHF
j_gene: TRBJ1-1; d_gene: -; abundance: many; v_gene: TRBV7-9; CDR3nt: TGTGCCAGCAGCCGGGAGAACACTGAAGCTTTCTTT; CDR3aa: CASSRENTEAFF